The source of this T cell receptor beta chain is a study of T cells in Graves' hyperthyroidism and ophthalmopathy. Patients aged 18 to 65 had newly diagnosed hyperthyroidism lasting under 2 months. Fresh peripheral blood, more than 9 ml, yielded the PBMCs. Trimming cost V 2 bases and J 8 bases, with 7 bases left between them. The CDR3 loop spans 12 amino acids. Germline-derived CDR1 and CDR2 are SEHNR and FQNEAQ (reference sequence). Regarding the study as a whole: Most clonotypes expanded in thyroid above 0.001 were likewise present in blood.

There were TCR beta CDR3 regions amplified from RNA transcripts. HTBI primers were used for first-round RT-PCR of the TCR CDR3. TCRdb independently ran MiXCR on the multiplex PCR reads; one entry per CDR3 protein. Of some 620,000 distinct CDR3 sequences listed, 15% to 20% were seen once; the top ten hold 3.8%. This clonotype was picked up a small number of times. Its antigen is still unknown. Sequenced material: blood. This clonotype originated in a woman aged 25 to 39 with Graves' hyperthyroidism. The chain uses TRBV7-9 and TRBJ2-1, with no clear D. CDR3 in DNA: TGTGCCAGCAGCTTATCCCCGGATGAGCAGTTCTTC. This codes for CASSLSPDEQFF.